Following are 27 T cell receptor beta chains from one sample sequenced in a study of blood T cells in healthy people across ages. Primed by a sample-barcoded 5' primer and a J-beta primer mix, a second PCR proceeded for roughly 6 to 12 cycles. TCRdb called the 5' RACE reads again in MiXCR, with one record for every CDR3 protein. The table records around 1,000,000 distinct CDR3 sequences, approximately 25% of them present only once. A further study also used this sample, focusing on T cells of mothers and their children.

The specimen was blood. Source of these receptors: a girl aged 2-9 years in good health.

In this sample, this clonotype turned up a few times. In DNA, the CDR3 is TGCGCCAGCAGCCAAGGGCAACGGACAGGGGGCTACAATGAGCAGTTCTTC. It specifies CASSQGQRTGGYNEQFF. This sequence joins TRBV4-1 and TRBJ2-1; 10 nucleotides align to TRBD1. The germline V gene encodes CDR1 MGHRA and CDR2 YSYEKL. J gave up 3 bases and V 1 base, and 6 bases lay outside the gene matches. There are 17 residues in the CDR3.

The table lists this clonotype with a few counts. This chain links TRBV5-6 with TRBJ2-3; D remains ambiguous. CDR3 length: 14 residues. V gave up 3 bases and J gave up 6 bases, with 14 bases separating them. Germline V gene sequence: CDR1 SGHDT, CDR2 YYEEEE. This chain's CDR3 is CASSSYKISDTQYF. The CDR3 DNA is TGTGCCAGCAGCTCCTATAAAATTTCGGATACGCAGTATTTT.

This clonotype was seen a handful of times. V is TRBV18 and J is TRBJ1-4; D is uncertain. This CDR3 comprises 13 residues. Germline values: CDR1 KGHSH, CDR2 LQKENI. Trimming removed 3 bases at V and 8 bases at J, with 10 bases between. In DNA, the CDR3 is TGTGCCAGCTCACCGCCGAGTAGGGAAAAACTGTTTTTT. Amino acid sequence: CASSPPSREKLFF.

The chain carries TRBV28 and TRBJ2-5; a weak D match, TRBD1 (7 bases). Trimming stripped 2 bases from V and 3 bases from J, with 19 bases between. CDR3 length: 17 residues. Germline CDR1 MDHEN, CDR2 SYDVKM. Here the CDR3 reads CASSLVGGGFPKETQYF. CDR3 DNA: TGTGCCAGCAGTTTAGTCGGAGGGGGCTTCCCCAAAGAGACCCAGTACTTC.

The V and J genes are TRBV10-3 and TRBJ1-1, with TRBD1 identical over 7 bases. This CDR3 is built from 14 residues. V dropped 6 bases and J dropped 3; count of bases not matched to a gene: 7. In germline, CDR1 is ENHRY, CDR2 SYGVKD. The CDR3 loop is CAISYRGGDTEAFF. CDR3 DNA sequence: TGTGCCATCAGCTACAGGGGAGGCGACACTGAAGCTTTCTTT.

The table lists this clonotype with a few counts. This chain connects TRBV4-1 to TRBJ2-4; possibly TRBD2 for D (7 bases). The CDR3 has 16 amino acids. Trimming left V 0 bases short and J 5 bases short, with 14 bases between. Germline V CDR1 and CDR2: MGHRA, YSYEKL. The CDR3 DNA reads as TGCGCCAGCAGCCAAGATGGGGGGGCTGGTGAAAACATTCAGTACTTC. It specifies CASSQDGGAGENIQYF.

This clonotype occurred a few times. The chain couples TRBV7-9 to TRBJ2-1, with 8 bases lining up with TRBD2. Germline V gene data show CDR1 as SEHNR and CDR2 as FQNEAQ (reference sequence). CDR3 size: 13 residues. V lost 8 bases to trimming and J lost 8 bases; unmatched junction nucleotides: 8. The CDR3 here is CASSTQREYEQFF. CDR3 bases: TGTGCCAGCTCCACCCAGCGGGAGTATGAGCAGTTCTTC.

The genes are TRBV20-1 and TRBJ1-4, with 7 nucleotides matching TRBD1. V trimming: 4 bases; J trimming: 8 bases; junction bases outside the gene matches: 7. Germline assignment: CDR1 DFQATT and CDR2 SNEGSKA (reference sequence). The CDR3 spans 13 residues. The CDR3 sequence is CSATQGLGEKLFF. The CDR3 bases are TGCAGTGCTACACAGGGGTTGGGAGAAAAACTGTTTTTT.

The chain combines TRBV14 with TRBJ1-1; D is perhaps TRBD1 (6 bases). The CDR3 contains 18 residues. The ends were cut back, 4 bases at V and 1 base at J, with 22 bases in the middle. Germline V gives CDR1 SGHDN, CDR2 FVKESK. CDR3 DNA sequence: TGTGCCAGCAGCCGATTGGACAGTTCGCCGAGTCAGAACACTGAAGCTTTCTTT. This translates into CASSRLDSSPSQNTEAFF. Full variable domain (outside the CDR3, taken from reference TRBV14 and TRBJ1-1): EAGVTQFPSHSVIEKGQTVTLRCDPISGHDNLYWYRRVMGKEIKFLLHFVKESKQDESGMPNNRFLAERTGGTYSTLKVQPAELEDSGVYFCASSRLDSSPSQNTEAFFGQGTRLTVV.

A few counts support this clonotype. Possible read error: a much larger clone is one base away. The chain couples TRBV12-3 or TRBV12-4 to TRBJ2-1; possible D gene TRBD1, 6 bases. This CDR3 contains 14 residues. In DNA, the CDR3 is TGTGCCAGCAGTGCTCAGGGGCCCTACAATGAGCAGCTCTTC. Encoded protein: CASSAQGPYNEQLF.

The chain carries TRBV9 and TRBJ2-4; possible D gene TRBD2, 6 bases. Per the germline V gene, CDR1 is SGDLS and CDR2 is YYNGEE. CDR3 length: 13 residues. Trimming removed 0 bases from V and 8 bases from J, with 9 bases in between. CDR3 sequence reads: CASSVGGGDIQYF. CDR3 sequence (DNA): TGTGCCAGCAGCGTAGGCGGCGGGGACATTCAGTACTTC.

The J gene is TRBJ2-3, the V gene TRBV7-2; 9 positions agree with TRBD2. The trim removed 1 base at V and 4 bases at J, leaving 9 bases unmatched. The CDR3 has 17 residues. Germline V lookup: CDR1 SGHTA, CDR2 FQGNSA. CDR3: CASSLGSSGIIPDTQYF. CDR3 coding DNA: TGTGCCAGCAGCTTAGGGTCTAGCGGGATTATCCCAGATACGCAGTATTTT. The full variable domain, its missing parts supplied by reference TRBV7-2 and TRBJ2-3, is GAGVSQSPSNKVTEKGKDVELRCDPISGHTALYWYRQSLGQGLEFLIYFQGNSAPDKSGLPSDRFSAERTGGSVSTLTIQRTQQEDSAVYLCASSLGSSGIIPDTQYFGPGTRLTVL.

J is TRBJ2-2 and V is TRBV7-8; no firm D call. V lost 2 bases and J 1 base, leaving 5 bases between the germline ends. Per germline, CDR1 SGHVS and CDR2 FQNEAQ. The CDR3 loop spans 14 amino acids. CDR3 sequence: CASSLYGNTGELFF. CDR3 sequence (DNA): TGTGCCAGCAGCTTATACGGGAACACCGGGGAGCTGTTTTTT.

The chain recombines TRBV14 with TRBJ1-1; D not certain. V was clipped by 0 bases and J by 1 base, with 15 bases between them. The CDR3 runs to 17 residues. Germline V gene lookup returns CDR1 SGHDN and CDR2 FVKESK. CDR3 bases: TGTGCCAGCAGCCAAGATCCACCCAGTCTCTCGAACACTGAAGCTTTCTTT. Translated, it gives CASSQDPPSLSNTEAFF.

V gene TRBV15 combines with J gene TRBJ2-1; no definite D call. Trimming took 1 base from V and 2 from J, leaving 12 bases between them. CDR1 and CDR2 (germline): LNHNV, YYDKDF (reference sequence). The CDR3 runs 16 residues. Here the CDR3 reads CATSRGNDLAYNEQFF. The CDR3 DNA reads as TGTGCCACCAGCAGAGGGAATGACCTTGCCTACAATGAGCAGTTCTTC.

V usage is TRBV5-1 and J usage is TRBJ2-5; D gene unclear. Trimming took 2 bases from V and 3 from J, leaving 8 bases between them. Germline V lookup: CDR1 SGHRS, CDR2 YFSETQ. The CDR3 is 13 residues long. The CDR3 protein is CASSFGIKETQYF. CDR3 DNA: TGCGCCAGCAGCTTTGGAATAAAAGAGACCCAGTACTTC.

This clonotype has only a few counts. Without the conserved terminal phenylalanine or tryptophan, this CDR3 likely stems from a read error. Here the CDR3 reads CSVRTSGSSAAGYEQYS. Written as DNA, the CDR3 is TGCAGCGTTCGGACTAGCGGGAGTTCCGCTGCGGGCTACGAGCAGTACTCC. The rearrangement joins TRBV29-1 to TRBJ2-7; TRBD2 aligns across 13 bases. J gave up 3 bases and V 5 bases, and 13 bases lay outside the gene matches. The CDR3 runs to 17 residues. CDR1 SQVTM and CDR2 ANQGSEA come from the germline V gene.

V and J are TRBV5-1 and TRBJ1-2; tentatively, D is TRBD1 (6 bases). The V end was cut by 0 bases, the J end by 8 bases, with 11 bases between. The length of the CDR3 is 13 residues. CDR1 SGHRS and CDR2 YFSETQ come from the germline V gene. The chain's CDR3 is CASSLGGTNGYTF. The CDR3 nucleotides read TGCGCCAGCAGCTTGGGGGGGACAAACGGCTACACCTTC. The whole variable domain, remainder taken from reference TRBV5-1 and TRBJ1-2, is KAGVTQTPRYLIKTRGQQVTLSCSPISGHRSVSWYQQTPGQGLQFLFEYFSETQRNKGNFPGRFSGRQFSNSRSEMNVSTLELGDSALYLCASSLGGTNGYTFGSGTRLTVV.

J is TRBJ2-5 and V is TRBV29-1, with TRBD1 matching over 10 bases. J was trimmed by 3 bases and V by 7 bases; bases with no gene match: 5. CDR1 SQVTM and CDR2 ANQGSEA come from the germline V gene. The CDR3 totals 13 residues. The DNA for the CDR3 is TGCAGCGGTGTGGACAGGGGGAAAGAGACCCAGTACTTC. Amino acid sequence: CSGVDRGKETQYF.

This clonotype has a single count. The chain has TRBV4-3 and TRBJ2-1, with D uncertain. The V end lost 6 bases, the J end lost 2 bases, and 14 bases lay between the germline ends. Looked up from germline, CDR1 is LGHNA and CDR2 is YSLEER. CDR3 length: 15 amino acids. CDR3 coding DNA: TGCGCCAGCAGTTACACGTCTAATCCCTACAATGAGCAGTTCTTC. Protein: CASSYTSNPYNEQFF.

This clonotype was observed a few times. V and J are TRBV28 and TRBJ2-5, with a weak D call TRBD2 (7 bases). Germline lookup yields CDR1 MDHEN and CDR2 SYDVKM. Trimming stripped 6 bases from V and 4 bases from J, with 18 bases between. CDR3 size: 15 residues. CDR3 bases: TGTGCCAGCAGCCCCGGGGGGCCCTATGGAGAGACCCAGTACTTC. Residues: CASSPGGPYGETQYF.

This chain connects TRBV7-6 to TRBJ2-1; D might be TRBD1 (6 bases). V was trimmed by 8 bases and J by 6 bases, leaving 17 bases between them. Germline CDR1 reads SGHVS; CDR2 reads FNYEAQ. CDR3 length: 14 amino acids. The CDR3 coding sequence is TGTGCCAGCCATGGGACACACGACTTCAATGAGCAGTTCTTC. Protein sequence: CASHGTHDFNEQFF.

CDR3: CSARGVGYYNEQFF. In DNA, the CDR3 is TGCAGTGCTAGGGGGGTAGGCTACTACAATGAGCAGTTCTTC. V usage is TRBV20-1 and J usage is TRBJ2-1; TRBD1 or TRBD2 may be the D gene (5 bases each). The germline V gene has CDR1 DFQATT and CDR2 SNEGSKA (reference sequence). The ends were cut back, 3 bases at V and 3 bases at J, with 12 bases in the middle. The CDR3 totals 14 residues.

In this sample, this clonotype turned up a few times. The V gene is TRBV4-1, the J gene TRBJ2-1; tentative D call: TRBD1 (6 bases). CDR3 size: 13 residues. Deletions cut 2 bases from V and 6 bases from J, with 8 bases between. The germline V gene encodes CDR1 MGHRA and CDR2 YSYEKL. As DNA, the CDR3 is TGCGCCAGCAGCCAACTACAGGGCAATGAGCAGTTCTTC. The encoded protein is CASSQLQGNEQFF.

The chain links TRBV12-3 or TRBV12-4 to TRBJ1-2; no clear D. The CDR3 spans 17 residues. V shed 2 bases and J shed 0 bases, with 16 bases lying between them. DNA of the CDR3: TGTGCCAGCAGTTTAAAAGGCCTTTCTGGAACTAACTATGGCTACACCTTC. Residues: CASSLKGLSGTNYGYTF.

The gene calls are TRBV29-1 and TRBJ2-5; D not resolved. V lost 4 bases to trimming and J lost 4 bases, with 16 bases between them. From germline, CDR1 is SQVTM and CDR2 ANQGSEA. The length of the CDR3 is 14 residues. The CDR3 spells CSVGSPDSGETQYF. The CDR3 bases are TGCAGCGTTGGATCACCGGATTCAGGAGAGACCCAGTACTTC.

The genes are TRBV27 and TRBJ2-1; D not resolved. The J call may not be correct, given that the DNA end is closer to TRBJ2-7. This CDR3 is 16 amino acids long. Per the germline V gene, CDR1 is MNHEY and CDR2 is SMNVEV (reference sequence). CDR3 amino acids: CASSVAWPHHTYEQYF. In nucleotides, the CDR3 is TGTGCCAGCAGTGTCGCTTGGCCTCATCATACATACGAGCAGTACTTC.